A single sample is the source of the 20 T cell receptor beta chains below, sequenced in a study of T-cell reconstitution after alpha-beta-depleted transplantation in children. Library preparation (for TCRbeta) was performed with unique molecular identifiers. In TCRdb, the PCR reads were re-called with MiXCR into one record per CDR3 protein. Altogether some 290,000 distinct CDR3 sequences are present, approximately 23% being singletons, with the ten largest covering 10% to 11%. Sequenced here: PBMCs, mostly from graft donor cells, sampled 180 days after TCRalphabeta/CD19-depleted stem cell transplant. Every receptor here comes from a male patient younger than 18 who had a stem cell transplant for acute lymphoblastic leukemia, so the T cells may come from the graft donor.

V usage is TRBV4-1 and J usage is TRBJ1-4, with 8 positions matching TRBD1. Germline values: CDR1 MGHRA, CDR2 YSYEKL. The CDR3 has 17 residues. J was trimmed by 8 bases and V by 1 base; bases with no gene match: 12. This CDR3 reads CASSQGPQGASDEKLFF. DNA of the CDR3: TGCGCCAGCAGCCAAGGGCCCCAGGGGGCTAGTGACGAAAAACTGTTTTTT.

This clonotype was detected once. The rearrangement joins TRBV5-1 to TRBJ2-7; 10 bases match TRBD1. The CDR3 contains 16 residues. J gave up 7 bases and V 2 bases, and 12 bases lay outside the gene matches. CDR1 and CDR2 (germline): SGHRS, YFSETQ. Written as DNA, the CDR3 is TGCGCCAGCAGCTTTGGGACCGGGACAGGGGCTTGGGAGCAGTACTTC. Translating gives CASSFGTGTGAWEQYF.

The genes are TRBV5-6 and TRBJ2-4; 12 bases match TRBD2. CDR1 and CDR2 from the germline V gene are SGHDT and YYEEEE. CDR3 size: 18 residues. V dropped 1 base and J dropped 1; count of bases not matched to a gene: 6. The CDR3 here is CASSLLAGGPGAKNIQYF. The CDR3 DNA reads as TGTGCCAGCAGCTTGCTAGCGGGAGGGCCCGGGGCCAAAAACATTCAGTACTTC.

This clonotype appeared a single time. This chain connects TRBV15 to TRBJ2-3, with 8 positions matching TRBD2. There are 13 residues in the CDR3. The V segment lost 7 bases and the J segment 6 bases; nucleotides outside the gene matches: 6. Germline lookup yields CDR1 LNHNV and CDR2 YYDKDF (reference sequence). The CDR3 sequence: CATKAGEMDTQYF. As DNA, the CDR3 is TGTGCCACCAAAGCGGGAGAAATGGATACGCAGTATTTT.

This clonotype turned up a few times. The chain joins TRBV15 to TRBJ2-7; 13 nucleotides line up with TRBD2. Germline CDR1 and CDR2: LNHNV and YYDKDF (reference sequence). V gave up 3 bases and J gave up 5 bases; unmatched junction bases: 7. The CDR3 sequence is 16 residues long. The chain's CDR3 is CATSSLTSGRGNEQYF. CDR3 nucleotide sequence: TGTGCCACCAGCAGCCTCACTAGCGGGAGGGGCAACGAGCAGTACTTC. The full variable domain, with the rest looked up from reference TRBV15 and TRBJ2-7, is DAMVIQNPRYQVTQFGKPVTLSCSQTLNHNVMYWYQQKSSQAPKLLFHYYDKDFNNEADTPDNFQSRRPNTSFCFLDIRSPGLGDTAMYLCATSSLTSGRGNEQYFGPGTRLTVT.

By frequency in the sample, this clonotype is medium-sized. The rearrangement uses TRBV5-1 and TRBJ2-3; 7 bases agree with TRBD1. Looked up from germline, CDR1 is SGHRS and CDR2 is YFSETQ. J lost 1 base, V lost 3 bases, and 5 bases had no gene match. The length of the CDR3 is 15 residues. The CDR3 nucleotides read TGCGCCAGCAGCTCGCCGGGACAGCGCACAGATACGCAGTATTTT. This encodes CASSSPGQRTDTQYF. The whole variable domain, remainder taken from reference TRBV5-1 and TRBJ2-3, is KAGVTQTPRYLIKTRGQQVTLSCSPISGHRSVSWYQQTPGQGLQFLFEYFSETQRNKGNFPGRFSGRQFSNSRSEMNVSTLELGDSALYLCASSSPGQRTDTQYFGPGTRLTVL.

This clonotype was seen more than once but under ten times. The V gene is TRBV20-1, the J gene TRBJ2-7, with 10 bases aligning to TRBD2. J was trimmed by 4 bases and V by 3 bases; bases with no gene match: 9. Germline V CDR1 and CDR2: DFQATT, SNEGSKA (reference sequence). The CDR3 totals 15 residues. The CDR3 here is CSASLKREGRYEQYF. CDR3 nucleotides: TGCAGTGCTAGCCTCAAGCGGGAGGGTAGATACGAGCAGTACTTC.

The chain couples TRBV5-1 to TRBJ1-6, with 7 bases fitting TRBD1. The junction had 6 bases not matched to a gene; V was cut back by 2 bases and J by 4 bases. CDR1 SGHRS and CDR2 YFSETQ come from the germline V gene. The CDR3 spans 16 residues. CDR3 sequence (DNA): TGCGCCAGCAGCTTAATTCCGGGACAGTATAATTCACCCCTCCACTTT. Protein: CASSLIPGQYNSPLHF.

The J gene is TRBJ1-1, the V gene TRBV18, with TRBD1 matching 9 bases. V shed 2 bases, J shed 6 bases, and the junction held 4 bases outside the gene matches. Germline lookup yields CDR1 KGHSH and CDR2 LQKENI. The CDR3 length is 14 residues. CDR3 protein: CASSPDRGVSEAFF. In DNA, the CDR3 is TGTGCCAGCTCACCAGACAGGGGGGTTTCTGAAGCTTTCTTT.

CDR3 in DNA: TGCGCCAGCAGCTTCCTCGGGCCTGGGGCCAACGTCCTGACTTTC. Translating it yields CASSFLGPGANVLTF. The chain is built from TRBV5-1 and TRBJ2-6; D call uncertain. Germline lookup yields CDR1 SGHRS and CDR2 YFSETQ. The CDR3 sequence is 15 residues long. Trimming shortened V by 2 bases and J by 2 bases, and 8 bases separated the two germline ends.

The chain is built from TRBV15 and TRBJ2-7; 9 bases line up with TRBD1. CDR3 length equals 16 residues. The germline gives CDR1 LNHNV, CDR2 YYDKDF (reference sequence). V lost 3 bases to trimming and J lost 3 bases; unmatched junction nucleotides: 9. The CDR3 region is CATSSRTGEPYYEQYF. The CDR3 bases are TGTGCCACCAGCAGTAGGACAGGGGAGCCATACTACGAGCAGTACTTC.

This sequence joins TRBV12-3 or TRBV12-4 and TRBJ2-7; 9 bases map to TRBD2. The CDR3 totals 14 residues. With V trimmed by 5 bases and J by 4 bases, 6 bases remained unmatched. The CDR3 region is CASSPAAGGYEQYF. The CDR3 bases are TGTGCCAGCAGTCCAGCAGCGGGGGGTTACGAGCAGTACTTC.

V and J are TRBV29-1 and TRBJ2-7; 10 positions agree with TRBD2. V shed 4 bases and J 3 bases; nucleotides not matched to a gene: 6. This CDR3 has 14 amino acids. Germline values: CDR1 SQVTM, CDR2 ANQGSEA. As DNA, the CDR3 is TGCAGCGTTGGAAGGACTAGCGGAGACTACGAGCAGTACTTC. This gives the protein CSVGRTSGDYEQYF.

This chain connects TRBV25-1 to TRBJ2-7, with D unresolved. CDR3 length: 12 residues. Germline V gene sequence: CDR1 MGHDK, CDR2 SYGVNS. Deletions cut 7 bases from V and 2 bases from J, with 9 bases between. The CDR3 nucleotides are TGTGCCAGCAATGGTGGACCCTACGAGCAGTACTTC. The encoded protein is CASNGGPYEQYF.

This clonotype was found many times. V and J are TRBV15 and TRBJ2-7; D is uncertain. The CDR3 has 14 residues. Per germline, CDR1 LNHNV and CDR2 YYDKDF (reference sequence). V was cut by 1 base and J by 3 bases, with 10 bases left in between. In nucleotides, the CDR3 is TGTGCCACCAGCAGAGCGGGCGGTAGCTACGAGCAGTACTTC. Protein product: CATSRAGGSYEQYF.

At least ten counts were recorded for this clonotype. The chain joins TRBV5-5 to TRBJ2-6; 7 nucleotides align to TRBD1. This CDR3 region has 15 residues. The V gene end was trimmed by 3 bases and the J gene end by 0 bases; junction bases not matched to a gene: 0. Germline CDR1 is SGHKS and CDR2 is YYEKEE (reference sequence). This chain's CDR3 is CASSSGGSGANVLTF. DNA for the CDR3: TGTGCCAGCAGCTCAGGGGGCTCTGGGGCCAACGTCCTGACTTTC. The entire variable domain, with the rest obtained from reference TRBV5-5 and TRBJ2-6, is as follows: DAGVTQSPTHLIKTRGQQVTLRCSPISGHKSVSWYQQVLGQGPQFIFQYYEKEERGRGNFPDRFSARQFPNYSSELNVNALLLGDSALYLCASSSGGSGANVLTFGAGSRLTVL.

The gene calls are TRBV7-4 and TRBJ2-1; 8 bases agree with TRBD1. This CDR3 has 16 amino acids. Germline CDR1 and CDR2: SGHVT and SQSDAQ. The V gene end was trimmed by 1 base and the J gene end by 6 bases; junction bases not matched to a gene: 8. CDR3 nucleotide sequence: TGTGCCAGCAGCTTAGAGGGACAGGCCTTAGGCAATGAGCAGTTCTTC. Its translation: CASSLEGQALGNEQFF.

This clonotype appeared once. The CDR3 nucleotides are TGCGCCAGCAGCCAAGATGCAGGGAAACTGTTTTTT. Translated, it gives CASSQDAGKLFF. J is TRBJ1-4 and V is TRBV4-1; D possibly corresponds to TRBD1 (5 bases). V lost 0 bases and J 11 bases, leaving 7 bases between the germline ends. Germline loops: CDR1 MGHRA, CDR2 YSYEKL. The CDR3 is 12 amino acids.

This clonotype was seen a handful of times. V usage is TRBV29-1 and J usage is TRBJ2-7, with a tentative D call TRBD2 (6 bases). CDR1 is SQVTM and CDR2 is ANQGSEA in the germline V gene. The CDR3 totals 15 residues. With 6 bases removed from V and 0 bases from J, the gap between germline ends came to 18 bases. The CDR3 protein is CSVAAGTGDSYEQYF. CDR3 nucleotide sequence: TGCAGCGTCGCAGCGGGTACGGGAGACTCCTACGAGCAGTACTTC.

The J gene is TRBJ1-6, the V gene TRBV20-1; possibly TRBD1 for D (5 bases). V dropped 1 base and J dropped 7 bases, with 11 bases sitting between them. The CDR3 runs 14 residues. Germline V gives CDR1 DFQATT, CDR2 SNEGSKA (reference sequence). The DNA for the CDR3 is TGCAGTGCTAGAGGGGGGGGGAGGAATTCACCCCTCCACTTT. Its protein is CSARGGGRNSPLHF.